This T cell receptor (beta chain) is drawn from a study of cytomegalovirus exposure and HLA in healthy donors. The CDR3 consists of 17 residues. V was clipped by 3 bases and J by 6 bases; unmatched bases: 15. PCR used 60 Vbeta primers and 13 Jbeta primers. Measured with immunoSEQ multiplex PCR; TCRdb has only the in-frame clones, and not every one. The sample contains 130,000 or so clones, about four fifths of which appear only once. This chain joins TRBV5-3 and TRBJ1-2; 9 bases map to TRBD1. TRBV5-3 belongs to the ORF category, with a function that is uncertain. The sequence was obtained from a man between 25 and 39 years old in good health and CMV-seronegative. The specimen sequenced was PBMCs. The CDR3 DNA sequence: TGTGCCAGAAGCTGCCGGGACAGGGTGTGGGCTATCCATGGCTACACCTTC. Translation: CARSCRDRVWAIHGYTF.